This record looks at one T cell receptor (beta chain) sequence and its context. This entry is derived from a study of blood T cells in healthy people across ages. Through a sample-barcoded 5' primer and a J-beta primer mix, a second PCR was run for roughly 6 to 11 cycles. Using its own MiXCR run on the 5' RACE reads, TCRdb lists one record per CDR3 protein. Here the sample spans some 920,000 distinct CDR3 sequences, roughly 47% being singletons. The CDR3 has 15 residues. Trimming stripped 7 bases from V and 4 bases from J, with 18 bases between. Germline assignment: CDR1 SGHAT and CDR2 FQNNGV. The origin of this receptor is a woman aged 60 to 75 in good health. The rearrangement joins TRBV11-2 to TRBJ2-3, with D maybe TRBD2 (6 bases). Material: blood. The CDR3 loop is CASTLVSGEADTQYF. In DNA, the CDR3 is TGTGCCAGCACTCTAGTGTCGGGAGAAGCAGATACGCAGTATTTT.